The clone carrying this TCR beta chain was recorded a few times. The antigen is unknown. Via MiXCR, TCRdb re-called the PCR reads, giving one row per CDR3 protein. Of nearly 650,000 distinct CDR3 sequences in the sample, about 25% were seen once. The data stem from a study of molecular identifiers for immune sequencing clone quantification. At the level of the study: Across replicate runs, RNA obtained from approximately 20,000 or 100,000 naive CD8 cells was divided into five, with four undergoing sequencing.

Naive CD8 T cells were FACS-sorted by CD8+CD4-CCR7+CD45RA+ markers. Study-wide results and caveats: Jurkat TCR RNA spiked in from one cell could reportedly be detected among 1.1 million or so naive cells. More than 97% of effector molecules, versus under 1% of naive-cell molecules, belonged to clones above 20 RNA copies.

The CDR3 has 14 residues. Trimming cost V 8 bases and J 0 bases, with 14 bases left between them. Germline values: CDR1 WSHSY, CDR2 SAAADI. The TCR originated in a human donor in good health. Some libraries in this study had Jurkat cell RNA spiked in. Sequencing was done on a sample of naive CD8+ T cells from blood, with Jurkat cell RNA spiked in. Subset: FACS-sorted CD8+CD4-CCR7+CD45RA+ naive T cells. This chain joins TRBV10-2 and TRBJ2-7, with a weak D call TRBD1 (6 bases). The CDR3 DNA follows: TGCGCCAGCGGGTCACGAGGGGGCTCCTACGAGCAGTACTTC. Translation gives CASGSRGGSYEQYF.